This T cell receptor (beta chain) emerged from a study of OX40 agonist ivuxolimab in advanced cancers. For the study at large: Hepatocellular carcinoma, melanoma, renal cell or head and neck cancer affected the dose-escalation patients. The dose-escalation cohort was about 87% male, with a mean age of 60 years, ranging roughly 20 to 90. Study observations and caveats: Clonal expansion was seen in CD4+ and CD8+ blood T cells by week 6 at 0.1 to 3.0 mg/kg. Normalized T-cell clonal expansion was also low in a subset of nonresponders.

A remark on this clone: The antigen is unknown.

Sequencing was performed with immunoSEQ multiplex PCR; in TCRdb, only in-frame clones are kept and a portion is missing. Of roughly 63,000 clones listed, nearly 90% are singletons. Germline lookup yields CDR1 ENHRY and CDR2 SYGVKD. V dropped 3 bases and J dropped 4; count of bases not matched to a gene: 6. CDR3 size: 16 residues. Sample: CD4+ or CD8+ T cells sorted from blood, taken in a trial of the OX40 agonist ivuxolimab. This TCR derives from an adult with an advanced solid tumor such as melanoma, head and neck, liver or kidney cancer. V is TRBV10-3 and J is TRBJ2-1; 10 bases map to TRBD2. The CDR3 spells CAISDPTSGPYNEQFF. In DNA, the CDR3 is TGTGCCATCAGTGATCCGACTAGCGGGCCTTACAATGAGCAGTTCTTC.